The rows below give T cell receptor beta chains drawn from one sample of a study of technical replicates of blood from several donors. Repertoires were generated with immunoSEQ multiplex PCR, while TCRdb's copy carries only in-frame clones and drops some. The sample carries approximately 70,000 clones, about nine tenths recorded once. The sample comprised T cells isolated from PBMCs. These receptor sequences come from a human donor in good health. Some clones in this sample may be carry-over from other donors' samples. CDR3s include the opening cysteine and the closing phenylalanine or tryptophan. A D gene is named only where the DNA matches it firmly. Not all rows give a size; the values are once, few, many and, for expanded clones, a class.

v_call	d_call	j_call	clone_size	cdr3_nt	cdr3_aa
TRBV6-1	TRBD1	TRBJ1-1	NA	TGTGCCAGCAGTGATTTAGCGGGACAGGGGAGCACTGAAGCTTTCTTT	CASSDLAGQGSTEAFF
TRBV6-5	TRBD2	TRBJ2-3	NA	TGTGCCAGCACCCCACCCAGCGGGACTGGAGATACGCAGTATTTT	CASTPPSGTGDTQYF
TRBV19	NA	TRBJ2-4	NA	TGTGCCAGTAGTATAGTACAGGGAGCCAAAAACATTCAGTACTTC	CASSIVQGAKNIQYF
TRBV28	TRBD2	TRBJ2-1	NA	TGTGCCAGCAGTTTATGGGGGGGGATCGGGTTCTTC	CASSLWGGIGFF
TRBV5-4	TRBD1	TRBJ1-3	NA	TGTGCCAGCAGCTCCGCCCAGACAGGGAGAAGGCACTCTGGAAACACCATATATTTT	CASSSAQTGRRHSGNTIYF
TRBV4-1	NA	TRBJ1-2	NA	TGCGCCAGCAGCCAAGAGACAAAGGCGCCGCTGGGTGGCTACACCTTC	CASSQETKAPLGGYTF
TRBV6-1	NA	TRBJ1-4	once	TGTGCCAGCAGTGATATAGGGGCAACTAATGAAAAACTGTTTTTT	CASSDIGATNEKLFF
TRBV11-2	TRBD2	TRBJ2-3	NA	TGTGCCAGCAGCCGACTAGCGGGAGGGTTCACAGATACGCAGTATTTT	CASSRLAGGFTDTQYF
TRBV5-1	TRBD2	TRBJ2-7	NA	TGCGCCAGCAGCCGGGGGGTCGGAGCCTACGAGCAGTACTTC	CASSRGVGAYEQYF
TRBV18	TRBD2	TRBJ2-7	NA	TGTGCCAGCTCACCGGAAGCGGGAGGGCCATCAGTCCTCTACGAGCAGTACTTC	CASSPEAGGPSVLYEQYF
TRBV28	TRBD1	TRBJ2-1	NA	TGTGCCAGCAGCCCCACCGGGACAGTTCACAATGAGCAGTTCTTC	CASSPTGTVHNEQFF
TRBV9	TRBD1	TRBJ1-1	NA	TGTGCCAGCAGCAGGGCAGGGGGCTCTGAAGCTTTCTTT	CASSRAGGSEAFF
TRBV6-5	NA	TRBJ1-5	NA	TGTGCCAGCAGTCCTCGGAATCAGCCCCAGCATTTT	CASSPRNQPQHF
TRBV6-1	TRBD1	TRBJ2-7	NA	TGTGCCAGCAGTCCTCGACAGGGTAGCTCCTACGAGCAGTACTTC	CASSPRQGSSYEQYF
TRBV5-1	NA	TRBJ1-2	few	TGCGCCAGCAGCTTGTCGTCAGGGCGTCAAGGTGGCTACACCTTC	CASSLSSGRQGGYTF
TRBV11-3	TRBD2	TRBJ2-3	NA	TGTGCCAGCAGCTGGGGGACTAGCTACACAGATACGCAGTATTTT	CASSWGTSYTDTQYF